This T cell receptor (beta chain) derives from a study of T-cell memory formation after mild COVID-19. Study-wide results and limits: Researchers could not confirm that second-wave clones peaking on day 37 targeted SARS-CoV-2. Clones that got smaller from day 15 to 85 had even CD4/CD8, while clones growing later tipped toward CD4+.

Each CDR3 protein gets one entry after TCRdb re-called the 5' RACE reads with MiXCR. The data hold some 330,000 distinct CDR3 sequences, with more than 20% observed a single time. Comments on this clonotype: Its cognate antigen is unknown.

This receptor was identified in an adult woman who had mild COVID-19 (a few samples of this study predate the infection). Cell type and time point are not known. The sample comprised PBMCs or a T cell subset sorted from them (not recorded which).

CDR3 nucleotides: TGCAGTGCTGTGAAGGGGGCGGCTGGAAACACCATATATTTT. The encoded protein is CSAVKGAAGNTIYF. V gene TRBV20-1 combines with J gene TRBJ1-3, with 7 bases aligning to TRBD1. The junction had 6 bases not matched to a gene; V was cut back by 5 bases and J by 2 bases. Per the germline V gene, CDR1 is DFQATT and CDR2 is SNEGSKA (reference sequence). The CDR3 is 14 amino acids.